These T cell receptor beta chains were read from a single sample in a study of T cells after yellow fever vaccination. TCRdb analysed the 5' RACE reads with MiXCR anew, one entry per CDR3 protein. The table shows about 340,000 distinct CDR3 sequences, with approximately 9% occurring only once. Sequencing used PBMCs, obtained on the day of the first yellow fever vaccination. The source of these receptors is a man aged 18-30 years who received the YFV17D yellow fever vaccine. Both conserved end residues are part of each CDR3. Each record gives: V gene, D gene, clone size, J gene, CDR3 DNA, CDR3 protein. The D gene is left open where the match is weak. Some rows have no size entry. The others give once, few or many, or a class for an expanded clone.

V: TRBV7-2
D: -
size: few
J: TRBJ2-1
DNA: TGTGCCAGCAGCCCCCAGCCGGCTATTAATGAGCAGTTCTTC
CDR3: CASSPQPAINEQFF

V: TRBV7-2
D: -
size: -
J: TRBJ1-5
DNA: TGTGCCAGCAGCTTATATTGGGTTGCAAATCAGCCCCAGCATTTT
CDR3: CASSLYWVANQPQHF

V: TRBV5-1
D: -
size: -
J: TRBJ2-2
DNA: TGCGCCAGCAGCTTGTTCGTCAGGGTACAAACCGGGGAGCTGTTTTTT
CDR3: CASSLFVRVQTGELFF

V: TRBV10-3
D: -
size: -
J: TRBJ1-2
DNA: TGTGCCATCAGTTCGACGGGAAACTATGGCTACACCTTC
CDR3: CAISSTGNYGYTF

V: TRBV2
D: -
size: -
J: TRBJ2-7
DNA: TGTGCCAGACAGGGATCCGCCTACCAGCAGTACTTC
CDR3: CARQGSAYQQYF

V: TRBV4-1
D: -
size: few
J: TRBJ2-2
DNA: TGCGCCAGCAGCCAACTGGTACGAACGGCGACCGCGAACACCGGGGAGCTGTTTTTT
CDR3: CASSQLVRTATANTGELFF

V: TRBV12-3/TRBV12-4
D: -
size: many
J: TRBJ2-5
DNA: TGTGCCAGCAATAAAATAGCTGTAGGTGGAGAGACCCAGTACTTC
CDR3: CASNKIAVGGETQYF

V: TRBV7-9
D: -
size: -
J: TRBJ2-5
DNA: TGTGCCAGCAGCAACCCCCAGCGCAACGGCGGGACCCAGTACTTC
CDR3: CASSNPQRNGGTQYF

V: TRBV6-1
D: -
size: -
J: TRBJ1-2
DNA: TGTGCCATCGCAAGGTGGCAGGGAAGCTATGGCTACACCTTC
CDR3: CAIARWQGSYGYTF

V: TRBV5-4
D: -
size: many
J: TRBJ2-5
DNA: TGTGCCAGCAGCTTGGTTCGGGGATACCAAGAGACCCAGTACTTC
CDR3: CASSLVRGYQETQYF

V: TRBV4-2
D: TRBD2
size: few
J: TRBJ2-3
DNA: TGTGCCAGCAGCCGGGGGGGTAGCGGGGGGGCTTTGGGCACAGATACGCAGTATTTT
CDR3: CASSRGGSGGALGTDTQYF

V: TRBV19
D: TRBD1
size: few
J: TRBJ2-3
DNA: TGTGCCAGTAGTACCCATGACAGGGCATCAGATACGCAGTATTTT
CDR3: CASSTHDRASDTQYF

V: TRBV24-1
D: -
size: -
J: TRBJ2-2
DNA: TGTGCCACCAGTGCTTCCGATAGGACCGGGGAGCTGTTTTTT
CDR3: CATSASDRTGELFF

V: TRBV12-3/TRBV12-4
D: TRBD1
size: few
J: TRBJ2-5
DNA: TGTGCCAGCAGTCCCTCCGGGACAGGGGTTGAGACCCAGTACTTC
CDR3: CASSPSGTGVETQYF

V: TRBV7-6
D: TRBD2
size: -
J: TRBJ2-2
DNA: TGTGCCAGCAGCTACACTAGCGGGGGCTTAGTAACCGGGGAGCTGTTTTTT
CDR3: CASSYTSGGLVTGELFF

V: TRBV29-1
D: -
size: once
J: TRBJ2-1
DNA: TGCAGCGTTGGAGGGAGGAATGAGCAGTTCTTC
CDR3: CSVGGRNEQFF

V: TRBV29-1
D: -
size: -
J: TRBJ2-1
DNA: TGCAGCGTTGCGAGGACAGTTAACAATGAGCAGTTCTTC
CDR3: CSVARTVNNEQFF

V: TRBV4-1
D: -
size: many
J: TRBJ2-3
DNA: TGCGCCAGCAGCCAGGGACCACGGGCACCAGATACGCAGTATTTT
CDR3: CASSQGPRAPDTQYF

V: TRBV27
D: -
size: few
J: TRBJ1-1
DNA: TGTGCCAGCAGTTTAGTTTTTCCGCCGGCGACTGAAGCTTTCTTT
CDR3: CASSLVFPPATEAFF

V: TRBV7-8
D: -
size: few
J: TRBJ2-3
DNA: TGTGCCAGCAGCTCCTTCCCGGGCAGCACAGATACGCAGTATTTT
CDR3: CASSSFPGSTDTQYF

V: TRBV9
D: TRBD2
size: -
J: TRBJ2-1
DNA: TGTGCCAGCACCGGGGTGACTAGCGGGGGCGCTTGGAGGAATGAGCAGTTCTTC
CDR3: CASTGVTSGGAWRNEQFF

V: TRBV5-1
D: -
size: many
J: TRBJ2-2
DNA: TGCGCCAGCAGCTTGGCGGCCTGGGGGGAAACCGGGGAGCTGTTTTTT
CDR3: CASSLAAWGETGELFF

V: TRBV5-1
D: -
size: many
J: TRBJ2-5
DNA: TGCGCCAGCAGCTTACTTCCGGGAGTCAAAGAGACCCAGTACTTC
CDR3: CASSLLPGVKETQYF

V: TRBV12-3/TRBV12-4
D: -
size: few
J: TRBJ1-5
DNA: TGTGCCAGCAGGGCATCCCGGGATAGCAATCAGCCCCAGCATTTT
CDR3: CASRASRDSNQPQHF

V: TRBV12-3/TRBV12-4
D: TRBD1
size: few
J: TRBJ2-7
DNA: TGTGCCAGCAGTTTGGGCCCCGCAGGGGGAGTCCACGAGCAGTACTTC
CDR3: CASSLGPAGGVHEQYF

V: TRBV5-1
D: TRBD1
size: few
J: TRBJ2-7
DNA: TGCGCCAGCAGCTCGACCGGGACAGGGCTTGGGTACGAGCAGTACTTC
CDR3: CASSSTGTGLGYEQYF

V: TRBV13
D: TRBD1
size: few
J: TRBJ1-1
DNA: TGTGCCACCGACAGGGACCTCATGAACACTGAAGCTTTCTTT
CDR3: CATDRDLMNTEAFF

V: TRBV7-2
D: TRBD1
size: few
J: TRBJ2-1
DNA: TGTGCCAGCAGCGTCAGGACCGCACAGGGGGATGAGCAGTTCTTC
CDR3: CASSVRTAQGDEQFF

V: TRBV5-1
D: TRBD2
size: many
J: TRBJ2-1
DNA: TGCGCCAGCAGCCCGGTCCCGGGACTAGAGAATGAGCAGTTCTTC
CDR3: CASSPVPGLENEQFF

V: TRBV5-4
D: TRBD2
size: few
J: TRBJ2-2
DNA: TGTGCCAGCAGCCCTAGCGGGGGGGCGAACACCGGGGAGCTGTTTTTT
CDR3: CASSPSGGANTGELFF

V: TRBV6-1
D: TRBD1
size: -
J: TRBJ1-5
DNA: TGTGCCAGCAGCCTCGGACAGGCGGCGGTTCAGCCCCAGCATTTT
CDR3: CASSLGQAAVQPQHF

V: TRBV25-1
D: TRBD2
size: many
J: TRBJ2-1
DNA: TGTGCCAGCAGTAGGGTTAAGGGGACTAGCGGGGGAGATGAGCAGTTCTTC
CDR3: CASSRVKGTSGGDEQFF

V: TRBV6-2/TRBV6-3
D: TRBD2
size: -
J: TRBJ2-1
DNA: TGTGCCAGCAGTTACAGGGCAGCGGGGGGTGAGCAGTTCTTC
CDR3: CASSYRAAGGEQFF

V: TRBV12-3/TRBV12-4
D: -
size: few
J: TRBJ2-1
DNA: TGTGCCAGCAGTTTAATGAGGGGGTCCTACAATGAGCAGTTCTTC
CDR3: CASSLMRGSYNEQFF

V: TRBV4-3
D: TRBD1
size: -
J: TRBJ1-2
DNA: TGCGCCAGCAGCCGTCGGGACAGGGGACTCCTGGGCTATGGCTACACCTTC
CDR3: CASSRRDRGLLGYGYTF

V: TRBV7-2
D: -
size: few
J: TRBJ1-5
DNA: TGTGCCAGCAGCTGGGGACCCCCTGGGGATCAGCCCCAGCATTTT
CDR3: CASSWGPPGDQPQHF

V: TRBV15
D: -
size: -
J: TRBJ2-4
DNA: TGTGCCACCAGCAGCGTTGATGACATTCAGTACTTC
CDR3: CATSSVDDIQYF

V: TRBV20-1
D: -
size: few
J: TRBJ2-5
DNA: TGCAGTGCTGGGGGAGGGGGAGAGACCCAGTACTTC
CDR3: CSAGGGGETQYF

V: TRBV19
D: -
size: few
J: TRBJ2-7
DNA: TGTGCCAGTAGTATGTTGGCCAGCTCCTACGAGCAGTACTTC
CDR3: CASSMLASSYEQYF

V: TRBV7-2
D: -
size: -
J: TRBJ1-2
DNA: TGTGCCAGCAGCAGTCAGGGTCGAGGCTACACCTTC
CDR3: CASSSQGRGYTF

V: TRBV18
D: -
size: -
J: TRBJ2-2
DNA: TGTGCCAGCGATGGGAACAGCTTAAACACCGGGGAGCTGTTTTTT
CDR3: CASDGNSLNTGELFF

V: TRBV12-3/TRBV12-4
D: -
size: -
J: TRBJ1-3
DNA: TGTGCCAGCAGACCCCTTCGGGGTACCGCATCTGGAAACACCATATATTTT
CDR3: CASRPLRGTASGNTIYF